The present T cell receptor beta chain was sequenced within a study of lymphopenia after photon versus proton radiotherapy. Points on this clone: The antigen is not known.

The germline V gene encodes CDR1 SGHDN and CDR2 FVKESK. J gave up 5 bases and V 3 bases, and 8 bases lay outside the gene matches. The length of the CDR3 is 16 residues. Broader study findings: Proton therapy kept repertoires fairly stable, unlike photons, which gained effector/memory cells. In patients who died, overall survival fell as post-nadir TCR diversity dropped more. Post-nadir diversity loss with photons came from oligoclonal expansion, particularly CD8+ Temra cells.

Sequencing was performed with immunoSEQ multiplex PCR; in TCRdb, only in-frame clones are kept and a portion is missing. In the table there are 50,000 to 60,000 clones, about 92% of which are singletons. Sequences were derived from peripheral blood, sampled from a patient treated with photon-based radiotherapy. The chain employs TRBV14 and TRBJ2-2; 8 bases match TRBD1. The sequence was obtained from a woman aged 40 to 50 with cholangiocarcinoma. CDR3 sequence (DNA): TGTGCCAGCAGCCATCCTACAGGGGGACGGACCGGGGAGCTGTTTTTT. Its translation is CASSHPTGGRTGELFF.